This TCR beta chain was sequenced for a study of T cell responses to AZD1222 COVID-19 vaccine (dated by TCRdb to about 2021). About the investigation overall: AZD1222 recipients with second doses at about 4 weeks or about 12 weeks were pooled, because spike-specific TCR depth and breadth did not differ between schedules. A total of 233 trial participants underwent TCR sequencing, of whom some 210 received two doses of AZD1222 and roughly 25 received two doses of the MenACWY control vaccine. Trial participants were enrolled by age into 18-55, 56-69 and 70-plus year subgroups, with roughly 150, 30 and 60 TCR-sequenced participants respectively. Study-level results and caveats: After two AZD1222 doses, spike-specific TCR breadth and depth were significantly higher than at day 0 and than in MenACWY recipients. Participants were mostly white British and included more females than males, and it was suggested by the authors that clonal diversity may have been underestimated. In the small 56-69-year group, the increase in depth fell short of significance, most likely because of low power. The vaccine-associated CD4 TCRs covered the entire spike protein, and the dominant responses fell in regions 160-218 and 743-854. Conclusions about previously exposed vaccinees are limited because only a handful of AZD1222 recipients were SARS-CoV-2 seropositive at baseline. No day 14 peak-response samples were available, so repertoires were characterized only after the peak T cell response. Reportedly, almost half of the unique spike-specific TCRs recognized epitopes lying outside the regions that are mutated in the B.1.351 and B.1.1.7 variants.

What the time point label conveys for this sample: baseline before first vaccination. The vaccinee samples were drawn from two UK trials, COV001 and COV002, one of which was a single-blind randomized controlled phase 2/3 trial testing AZD1222 (ChAdOx1 nCoV-19) in healthy adults. For TCRbeta chain sequencing, PBMC samples from trial participants were taken at day 0 and at day 28 after the second dose. The CDR3 sequence holds 17 residues, the cysteine and phenylalanine included. CDR3 DNA is the only sequence kept; it has 51 bases, read in frame from the first base. The germline V gene encodes CDR1 MNHNS and CDR2 SASEGT. Trimming accounts for 4 bases at V and 2 bases at J, while the number of junction bases matched to no gene is 12. The CDR3 regions of human TCRbeta chains were analyzed by immunosequencing. In the paper's pipeline: Repertoire TCRs were checked for matches against a reference library of SARS-CoV-2-specific TCRs that had been generated using the MIRA antigen-specificity platform. Breadth was defined as the fraction of unique TCRs that were SARS-CoV-2-associated, and depth was defined as the fraction of total T cells that were SARS-CoV-2-associated. Using the MIRA data, each spike-specific TCR was mapped to the spike region that the TCR reacts to and placed in a CD4 or CD8 class. Log10-transformed breadth and depth values were compared by one-way ANOVA with Sidak's multiple comparisons tests. This is the immuneACCESS table as TCRdb keeps it, with only in-frame sequences that have V and J called. A part of the clones is gone; compared with another copy, unresolved V genes explain less than half, and the rest is unexplained. The DNA was the basis for D and trimming; V, J and clone size are from that table. Here the sample has over 120,000 clones; approximately 93% occur a single time. 4.5% to 5.5% of the sample lies in the top ten.

Note on this clone: The antigen this receptor binds is unknown. Base qualities are not provided; no much larger clone lies one nucleotide away.

The source of this sequence is an adult in good health. Specimen: peripheral blood, collected on day 0 of AZD1222 vaccination. The V and J genes are TRBV6-1 and TRBJ2-7; 9 bases in between match TRBD1. The bases are TGTGCCAGCAGTGCCTTGACAGGGGGTAAAGACACCTACGAGCAGTACTTC. Translation gives CASSALTGGKDTYEQYF.